This T cell receptor (beta chain) was sequenced for a study of T-cell memory formation after mild COVID-19. TCRdb re-called the 5' RACE reads with MiXCR, one entry per CDR3 protein. The sample gives more than 450,000 distinct CDR3 sequences, approximately 19% of which show up once; approximately 12% is in the top ten. CDR3 length: 14 amino acids. The ends were cut back, 7 bases at V and 8 bases at J, with 18 bases in the middle. The sequenced sample was PBMCs or a T cell subset sorted from them (not recorded which). This receptor was obtained from an adult woman who had mild COVID-19 (a few samples of this study predate the infection). Cell type and time point are not known. This chain joins TRBV12-3 or TRBV12-4 and TRBJ2-1; D perhaps matches TRBD2 (5 bases). CDR3 protein: CASTSGWVLDEQFF. CDR3 DNA: TGTGCCAGCACCAGCGGATGGGTCCTCGATGAGCAGTTCTTC.